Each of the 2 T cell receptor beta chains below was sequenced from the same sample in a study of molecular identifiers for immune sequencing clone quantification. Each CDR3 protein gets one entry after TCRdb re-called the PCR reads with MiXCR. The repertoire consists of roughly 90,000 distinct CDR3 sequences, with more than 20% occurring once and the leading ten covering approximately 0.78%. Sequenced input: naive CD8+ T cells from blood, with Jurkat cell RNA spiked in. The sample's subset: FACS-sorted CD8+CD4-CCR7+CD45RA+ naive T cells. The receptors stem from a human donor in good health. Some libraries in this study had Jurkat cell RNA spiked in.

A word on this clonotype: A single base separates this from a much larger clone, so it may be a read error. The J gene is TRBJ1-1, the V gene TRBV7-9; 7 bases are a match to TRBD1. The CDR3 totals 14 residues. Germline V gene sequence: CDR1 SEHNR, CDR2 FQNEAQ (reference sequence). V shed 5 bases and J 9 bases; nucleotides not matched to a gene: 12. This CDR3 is CASSTRQGKAKAFF. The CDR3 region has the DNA TGTGCCAGCAGCACCCGACAGGGAAAGGCTAAAGCTTTCTTT.

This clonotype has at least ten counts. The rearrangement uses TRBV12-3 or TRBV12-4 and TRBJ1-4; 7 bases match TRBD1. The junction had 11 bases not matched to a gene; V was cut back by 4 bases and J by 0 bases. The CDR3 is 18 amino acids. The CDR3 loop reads CASSSLDRDPSTNEKLFF. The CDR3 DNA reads TGTGCCAGCAGTTCCCTAGACAGGGACCCGTCAACTAATGAAAAACTGTTTTTT.